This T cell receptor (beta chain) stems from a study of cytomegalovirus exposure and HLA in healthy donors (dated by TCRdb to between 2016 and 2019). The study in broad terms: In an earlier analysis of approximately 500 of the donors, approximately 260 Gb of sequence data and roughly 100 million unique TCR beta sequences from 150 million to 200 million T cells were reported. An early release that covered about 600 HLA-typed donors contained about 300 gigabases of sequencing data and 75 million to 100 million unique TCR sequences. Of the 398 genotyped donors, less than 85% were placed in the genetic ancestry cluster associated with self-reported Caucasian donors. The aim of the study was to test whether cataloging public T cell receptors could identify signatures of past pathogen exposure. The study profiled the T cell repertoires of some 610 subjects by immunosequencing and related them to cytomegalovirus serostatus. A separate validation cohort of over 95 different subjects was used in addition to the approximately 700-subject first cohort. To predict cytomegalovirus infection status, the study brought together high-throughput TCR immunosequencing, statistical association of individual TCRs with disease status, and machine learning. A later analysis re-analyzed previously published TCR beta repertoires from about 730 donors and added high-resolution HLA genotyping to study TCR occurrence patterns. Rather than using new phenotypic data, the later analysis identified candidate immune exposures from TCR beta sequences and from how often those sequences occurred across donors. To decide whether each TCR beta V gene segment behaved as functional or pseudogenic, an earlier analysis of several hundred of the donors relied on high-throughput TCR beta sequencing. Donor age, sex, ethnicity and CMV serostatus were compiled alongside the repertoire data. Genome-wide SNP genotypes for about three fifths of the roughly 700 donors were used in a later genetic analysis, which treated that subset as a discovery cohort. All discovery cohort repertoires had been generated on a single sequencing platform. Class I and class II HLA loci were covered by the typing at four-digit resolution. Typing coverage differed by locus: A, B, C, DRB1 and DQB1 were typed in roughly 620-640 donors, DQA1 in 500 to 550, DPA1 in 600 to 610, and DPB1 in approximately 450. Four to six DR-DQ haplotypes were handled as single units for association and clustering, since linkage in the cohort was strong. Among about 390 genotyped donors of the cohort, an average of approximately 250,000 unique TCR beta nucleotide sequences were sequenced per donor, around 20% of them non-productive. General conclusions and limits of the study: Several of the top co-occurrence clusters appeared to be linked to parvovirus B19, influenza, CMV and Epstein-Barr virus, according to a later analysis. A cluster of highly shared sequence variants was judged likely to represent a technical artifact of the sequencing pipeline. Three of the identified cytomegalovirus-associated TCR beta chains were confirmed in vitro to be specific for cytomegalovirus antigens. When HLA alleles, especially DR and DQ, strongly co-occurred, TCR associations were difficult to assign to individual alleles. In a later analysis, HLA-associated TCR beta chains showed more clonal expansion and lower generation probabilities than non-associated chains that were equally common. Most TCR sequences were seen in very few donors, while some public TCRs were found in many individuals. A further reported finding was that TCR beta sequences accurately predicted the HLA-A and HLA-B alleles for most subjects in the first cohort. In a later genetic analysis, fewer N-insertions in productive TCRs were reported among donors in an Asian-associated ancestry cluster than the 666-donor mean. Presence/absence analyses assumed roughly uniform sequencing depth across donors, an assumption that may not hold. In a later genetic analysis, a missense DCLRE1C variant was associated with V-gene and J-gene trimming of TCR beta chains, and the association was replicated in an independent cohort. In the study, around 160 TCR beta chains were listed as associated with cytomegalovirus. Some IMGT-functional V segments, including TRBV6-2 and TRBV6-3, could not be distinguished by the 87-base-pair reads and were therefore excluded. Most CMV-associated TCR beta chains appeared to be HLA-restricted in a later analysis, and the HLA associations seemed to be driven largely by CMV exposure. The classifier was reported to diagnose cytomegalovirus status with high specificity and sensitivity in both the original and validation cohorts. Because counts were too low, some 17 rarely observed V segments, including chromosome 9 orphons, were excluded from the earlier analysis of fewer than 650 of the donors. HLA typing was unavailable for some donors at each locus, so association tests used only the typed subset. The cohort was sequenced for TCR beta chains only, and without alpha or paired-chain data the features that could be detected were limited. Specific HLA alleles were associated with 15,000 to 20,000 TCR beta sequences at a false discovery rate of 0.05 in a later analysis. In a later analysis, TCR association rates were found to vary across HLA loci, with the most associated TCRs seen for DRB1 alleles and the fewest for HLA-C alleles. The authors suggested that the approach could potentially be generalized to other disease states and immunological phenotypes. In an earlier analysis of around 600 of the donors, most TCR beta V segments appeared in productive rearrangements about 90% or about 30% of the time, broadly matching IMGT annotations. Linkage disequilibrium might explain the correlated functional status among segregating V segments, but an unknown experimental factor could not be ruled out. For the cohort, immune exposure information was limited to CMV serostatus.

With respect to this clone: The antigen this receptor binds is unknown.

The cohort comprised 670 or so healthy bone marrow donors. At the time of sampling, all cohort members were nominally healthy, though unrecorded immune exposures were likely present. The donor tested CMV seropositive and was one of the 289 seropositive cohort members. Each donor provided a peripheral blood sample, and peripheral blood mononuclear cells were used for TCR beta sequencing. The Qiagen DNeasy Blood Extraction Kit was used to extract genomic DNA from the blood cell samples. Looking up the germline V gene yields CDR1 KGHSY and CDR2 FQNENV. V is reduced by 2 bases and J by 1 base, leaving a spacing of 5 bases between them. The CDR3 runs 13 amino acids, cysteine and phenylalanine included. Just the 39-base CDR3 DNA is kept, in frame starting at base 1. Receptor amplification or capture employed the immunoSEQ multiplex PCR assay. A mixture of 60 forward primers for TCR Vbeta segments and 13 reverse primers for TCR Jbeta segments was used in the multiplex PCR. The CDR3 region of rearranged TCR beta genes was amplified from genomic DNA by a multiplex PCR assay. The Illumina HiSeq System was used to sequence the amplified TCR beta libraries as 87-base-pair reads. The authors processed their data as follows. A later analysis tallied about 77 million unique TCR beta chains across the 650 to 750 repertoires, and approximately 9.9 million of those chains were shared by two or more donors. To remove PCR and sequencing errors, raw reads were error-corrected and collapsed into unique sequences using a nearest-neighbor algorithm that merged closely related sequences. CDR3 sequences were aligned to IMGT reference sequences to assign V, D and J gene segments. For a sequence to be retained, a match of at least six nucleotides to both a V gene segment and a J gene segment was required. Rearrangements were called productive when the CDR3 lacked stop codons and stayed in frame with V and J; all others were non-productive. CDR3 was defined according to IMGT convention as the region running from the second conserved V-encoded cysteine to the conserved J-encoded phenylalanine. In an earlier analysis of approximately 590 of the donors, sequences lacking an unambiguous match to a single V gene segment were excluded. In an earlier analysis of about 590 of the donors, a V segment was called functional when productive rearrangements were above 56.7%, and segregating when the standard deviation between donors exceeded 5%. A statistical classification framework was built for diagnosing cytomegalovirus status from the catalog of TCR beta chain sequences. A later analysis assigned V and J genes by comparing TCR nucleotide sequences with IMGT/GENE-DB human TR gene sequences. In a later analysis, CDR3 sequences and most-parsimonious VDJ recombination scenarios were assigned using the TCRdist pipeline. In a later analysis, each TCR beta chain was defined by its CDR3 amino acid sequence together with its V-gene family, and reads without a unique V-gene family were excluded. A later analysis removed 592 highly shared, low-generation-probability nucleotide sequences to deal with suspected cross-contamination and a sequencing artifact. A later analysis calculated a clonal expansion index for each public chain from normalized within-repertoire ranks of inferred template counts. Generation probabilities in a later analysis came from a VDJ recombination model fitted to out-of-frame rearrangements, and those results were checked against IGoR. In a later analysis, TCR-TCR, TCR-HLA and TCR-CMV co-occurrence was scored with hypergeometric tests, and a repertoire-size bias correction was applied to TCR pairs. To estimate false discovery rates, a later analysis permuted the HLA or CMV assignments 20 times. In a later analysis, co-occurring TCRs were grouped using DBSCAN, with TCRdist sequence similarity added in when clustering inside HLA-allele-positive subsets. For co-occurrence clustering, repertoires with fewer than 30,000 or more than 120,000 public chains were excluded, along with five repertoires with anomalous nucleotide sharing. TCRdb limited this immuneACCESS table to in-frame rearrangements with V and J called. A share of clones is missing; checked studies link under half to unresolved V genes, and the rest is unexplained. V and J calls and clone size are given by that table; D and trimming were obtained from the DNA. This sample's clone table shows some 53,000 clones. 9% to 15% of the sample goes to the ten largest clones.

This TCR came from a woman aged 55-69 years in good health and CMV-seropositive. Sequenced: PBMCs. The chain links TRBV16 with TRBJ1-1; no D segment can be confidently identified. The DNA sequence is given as TGTGCCAGCAGCCAACAACAGAACACTGAAGCTTTCTTT. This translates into CASSQQQNTEAFF.